This T cell receptor beta chain is drawn from a study of blood T cell repertoires in COVID-19. The CDR3 loop spans 11 amino acids. V shed 8 bases and J shed 6 bases, with 11 bases lying between them. Original data processing: Estimated nucleated cell counts came from reference gene primer amplification. Sequencing was performed with immunoSEQ multiplex PCR; in TCRdb, only in-frame clones are kept and a portion is missing. D and trimming come from the DNA, and the V and J calls and clone size come from that table. The sample lists roughly 220,000 clones, 80% occurring once. Everyone who took part was 18 to 89 years old, and they came from fewer than 25 US areas. Cohort allocation depended upon clinical history that participants reported.

The sample was PBMCs or T cells enriched from blood (not recorded which). V gene TRBV12-3 or TRBV12-4 combines with J gene TRBJ2-7; D remains unclear. This clonotype was sampled from a man younger than 40 with acute COVID-19. The CDR3 coding sequence is TGTGCCAGCGGTCGGAGTGGCGAGCAGTACTTC. The encoded protein is CASGRSGEQYF.